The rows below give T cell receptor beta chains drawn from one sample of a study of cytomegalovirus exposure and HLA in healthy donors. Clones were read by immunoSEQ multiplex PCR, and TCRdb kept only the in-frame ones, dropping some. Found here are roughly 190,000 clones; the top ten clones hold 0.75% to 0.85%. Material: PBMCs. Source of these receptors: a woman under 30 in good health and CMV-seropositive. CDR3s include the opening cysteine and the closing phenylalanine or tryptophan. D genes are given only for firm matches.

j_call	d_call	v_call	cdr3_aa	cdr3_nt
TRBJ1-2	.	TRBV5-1	CASTTPQGHDGYTF	TGCGCCAGCACCACACCGCAGGGCCACGATGGCTACACCTTC
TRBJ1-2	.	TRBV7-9	CASSPLVQGTYTF	TGTGCCAGCAGCCCATTGGTGCAGGGAACCTACACCTTC
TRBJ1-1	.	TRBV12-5	CASGLGRDTTEAFF	TGTGCTAGTGGTTTGGGGAGGGATACCACTGAAGCTTTCTTT
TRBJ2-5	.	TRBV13	CASSLSWPQGETQYF	TGTGCCAGCAGCTTATCCTGGCCCCAGGGGGAGACCCAGTACTTC
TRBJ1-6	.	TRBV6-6	CASTHRDSYNSPLHF	TGTGCCAGCACCCACCGGGACTCCTATAATTCACCCCTCCACTTT
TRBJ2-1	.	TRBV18	CASSPPSRAAGDEQFF	TGTGCCAGCTCACCACCGTCTCGAGCGGCTGGGGATGAGCAGTTCTTC
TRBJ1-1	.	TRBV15	CATSGGGANTEAFF	TGTGCCACCAGTGGGGGGGGCGCGAACACTGAAGCTTTCTTT
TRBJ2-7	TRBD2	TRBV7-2	CASSLAGLASYEQYF	TGTGCCAGCAGCTTAGCGGGACTAGCGTCCTACGAGCAGTACTTC
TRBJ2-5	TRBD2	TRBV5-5	CASSPTTSGVETQYF	TGTGCCAGCAGCCCAACCACTAGCGGGGTGGAGACCCAGTACTTC
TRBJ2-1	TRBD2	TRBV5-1	CASSIIRTGTSVDEQFF	TGCGCCAGCAGCATAATCCGGACCGGGACTAGCGTCGACGAGCAGTTCTTC
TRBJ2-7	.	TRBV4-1	CAGSQLQDNPYEQYF	TGTGCCGGCAGCCAACTCCAGGACAACCCCTACGAGCAGTACTTC
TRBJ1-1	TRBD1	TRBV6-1	CASSELGRGMTEAFF	TGTGCCAGCAGTGAACTGGGCAGGGGGATGACTGAAGCTTTCTTT
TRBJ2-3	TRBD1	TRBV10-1	CASTPDRVADTQYF	TGCGCCAGCACCCCCGACAGGGTCGCAGATACGCAGTATTTT
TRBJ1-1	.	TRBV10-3	CAISESRATEAFF	TGTGCCATCAGTGAGTCCAGGGCCACCGAAGCTTTCTTT
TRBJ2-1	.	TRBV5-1	CASSSYSSGEQFF	TGCGCCAGCAGCTCTTACAGCTCCGGTGAGCAGTTCTTC
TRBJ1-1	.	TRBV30	CAWREDGMNTEAFF	TGTGCCTGGAGGGAGGACGGAATGAACACTGAAGCTTTCTTT
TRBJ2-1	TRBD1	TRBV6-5	CASRRQGLVDNEQFF	TGTGCCAGCAGACGACAGGGATTGGTGGACAATGAGCAGTTCTTC
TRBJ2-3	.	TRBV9	CASSVEVGARDTQYF	TGTGCCAGCAGCGTAGAGGTGGGGGCGAGAGATACGCAGTATTTT
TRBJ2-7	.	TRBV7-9	CASSLETATHSF	TGTGCCAGCAGCTTAGAAACGGCCACCCACAGCTTC
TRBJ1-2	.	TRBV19	CASSSSPTVIDYGYTF	TGTGCCAGTAGTTCCTCTCCGACTGTGATCGACTATGGCTACACCTTC
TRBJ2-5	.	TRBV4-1	CASSQESSYETQYF	TGCGCCAGCAGCCAAGAAAGTAGCTACGAGACCCAGTACTTC
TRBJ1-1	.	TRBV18	CASSRPNTGTPEAFF	TGTGCCAGCTCACGACCAAATACAGGGACCCCTGAAGCTTTCTTT
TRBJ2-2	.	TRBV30	CAWRHSYTGELFF	TGTGCCTGGAGACACAGCTACACCGGGGAGCTGTTTTTT
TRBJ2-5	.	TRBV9	CASSVVSAAGATGVETQYF	TGTGCCAGCAGCGTAGTCTCGGCCGCTGGCGCCACCGGAGTGGAGACCCAGTACTTC
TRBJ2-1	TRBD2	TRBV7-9	CASSLARLAGEEQFF	TGTGCCAGCAGCTTAGCGAGACTAGCGGGAGAGGAGCAGTTCTTC
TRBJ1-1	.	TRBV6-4	CASSEARGTEAFF	TGTGCCAGCTCGGAGGCGAGGGGGACTGAAGCTTTCTTT
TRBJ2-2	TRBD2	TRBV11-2	CASSVGPGLVTSGELFF	TGTGCCAGCAGCGTAGGCCCGGGACTAGTTACTTCCGGGGAGCTGTTTTTT
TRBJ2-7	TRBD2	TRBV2	CASSGGTTSYEQYF	TGTGCCAGCAGTGGAGGGACTACCTCCTACGAGCAGTACTTC
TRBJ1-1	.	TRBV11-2	CASSLEYQAKSNTEAFF	TGTGCCAGCAGCTTAGAATACCAGGCTAAATCGAACACTGAAGCTTTCTTT
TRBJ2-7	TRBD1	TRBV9	CASSVAQTGADEQYF	TGTGCCAGCAGCGTAGCCCAGACAGGGGCGGACGAGCAGTACTTC
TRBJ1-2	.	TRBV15	CATSREMLLGSGYTF	TGTGCCACCAGCAGAGAGATGCTTTTGGGGAGTGGCTACACCTTC
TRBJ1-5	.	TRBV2	CASRRGLNNQPQHF	TGTGCCAGCAGAAGGGGACTCAACAATCAGCCCCAGCATTTT
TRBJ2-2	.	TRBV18	CASSPPSKPGELFF	TGTGCCAGCTCACCACCGAGTAAGCCCGGGGAGCTGTTTTTT
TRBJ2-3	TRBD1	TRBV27	CASSRIQGYTDTQYF	TGTGCCAGCAGTCGGATACAGGGGTACACAGATACGCAGTATTTT
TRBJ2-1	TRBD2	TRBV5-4	CASSLGGGDLYNEQFF	TGTGCCAGCAGCTTGGGGGGAGGGGACCTCTACAATGAGCAGTTCTTC
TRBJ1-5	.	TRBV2	CASKDSNNQPQHF	TGTGCCAGCAAGGACAGTAACAATCAGCCCCAGCATTTT
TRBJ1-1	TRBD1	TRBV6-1	CASTLTGPGTEAFF	TGTGCCAGCACCTTGACAGGGCCCGGAACTGAAGCTTTCTTT
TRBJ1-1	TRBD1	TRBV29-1	CSVAGGVTEAFF	TGCAGCGTTGCAGGGGGTGTCACTGAAGCTTTCTTT
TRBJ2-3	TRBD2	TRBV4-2	CASSTLAGEADTQYF	TGTGCCAGCAGCACACTAGCGGGGGAGGCAGATACGCAGTATTTT
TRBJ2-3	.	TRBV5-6	CASSPSRGTYTDTQYF	TGTGCCAGCAGCCCTTCACGGGGGACCTACACAGATACGCAGTATTTT
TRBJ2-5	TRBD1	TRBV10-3	CAISEVQGAYQETQYF	TGTGCCATCAGTGAGGTGCAGGGGGCATATCAAGAGACCCAGTACTTC
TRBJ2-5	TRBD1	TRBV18	CASSPPGQGEETQYF	TGTGCCAGCTCACCACCGGGACAGGGGGAAGAGACCCAGTACTTC
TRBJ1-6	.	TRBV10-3	CAISEPSGPGGNSPLHF	TGTGCCATCAGTGAGCCTTCGGGCCCGGGGGGTAATTCACCCCTCCACTTT
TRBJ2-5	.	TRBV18	CASSPGSRQETQYF	TGTGCCAGCTCACCTGGTAGCAGACAAGAGACCCAGTACTTC